These 19 T cell receptor beta chains share one sample of origin, sequenced in a study of graft-versus-host responses after intestinal transplantation. These receptors have no known antigen. The protocol was immunoSEQ multiplex PCR, while the TCRdb copy is restricted to in-frame clones and leaves out a portion. The profile covers about 120,000 clones, with approximately 95% appearing a single time and roughly 3.5% taken by the ten largest. Sequencing used unstimulated CD8+ T cells sorted from spleen or lymph node cells, obtained before intestinal transplant. Receptor source: a human donor who received an intestinal transplant.

The CDR3 sequence: CASSSGQGVDQPQHF. The CDR3 DNA is TGTGCCAGCAGTTCGGGACAGGGGGTAGACCAGCCCCAGCATTTT. This chain uses TRBV27 with TRBJ1-5; TRBD1 agrees at 11 bases. The junction had 6 bases not matched to a gene; V was cut back by 4 bases and J by 7 bases. There are 15 residues in the CDR3. Germline CDR1 reads MNHEY; CDR2 reads SMNVEV (reference sequence).

This rearrangement joins TRBV30 to TRBJ1-1, with D tentatively TRBD1 (5 bases). CDR3 length: 16 amino acids. The V end lost 4 bases, the J end lost 1 base, and 19 bases lay between the germline ends. The germline V gene has CDR1 GTSNPN and CDR2 SVGIG (reference sequence). The CDR3 is CAWIWGGRGGNTEAFF. The DNA for the CDR3 is TGTGCCTGGATTTGGGGGGGGAGAGGAGGGAACACTGAAGCTTTCTTT.

This clone showed up just once. The V call is TRBV6-4, the J call TRBJ2-2; D not certain. CDR1 and CDR2 from the germline V gene are MRHNA and SNTAGT. V shed 0 bases and J shed 7 bases, with 9 bases lying between them. CDR3 length equals 14 residues. The CDR3 DNA sequence: TGTGCCAGCAGTGACTCGGTGGAACTCGGGGAGCTGTTTTTT. As protein: CASSDSVELGELFF.

CDR3 DNA: TGTGCCAGCAGCTTAGGGGGACAGGGTAACTATGGCTACACCTTC. It specifies CASSLGGQGNYGYTF. This rearrangement joins TRBV7-2 to TRBJ1-2, with 9 bases that match TRBD1. The ends lost 1 base at V and 1 base at J; junction bases unmatched: 1. CDR1 is SGHTA and CDR2 is FQGNSA in the germline V gene. CDR3 length: 15 residues.

The V call is TRBV7-9, the J call TRBJ2-1; D uncertain. The CDR3 length is 14 residues. V gave up 0 bases and J gave up 4 bases, with 7 bases separating them. Germline-derived CDR1 and CDR2 are SEHNR and FQNEAQ (reference sequence). The CDR3 DNA reads TGTGCCAGCAGCTTAGCGACGCGGTACAATGAGCAGTTCTTC. Residues: CASSLATRYNEQFF. Using reference TRBV7-9 and TRBJ2-1 for the parts outside the CDR3, the full variable domain is DTGVSQNPRHKITKRGQNVTFRCDPISEHNRLYWYRQTLGQGPEFLTYFQNEAQLEKSRLLSDRFSAERPKGSFSTLEIQRTEQGDSAMYLCASSLATRYNEQFFGPGTRLTVL.

This chain connects TRBV4-1 to TRBJ2-3; D uncertain. The CDR3 extends over 14 amino acids. Trimming removed 4 bases at V and 1 base at J, with 9 bases between. Looked up from germline, CDR1 is MGHRA and CDR2 is YSYEKL. The DNA for the CDR3 is TGCGCCAGCAGCCGCCGGACGGGCACAGATACGCAGTATTTT. This translates into CASSRRTGTDTQYF.

The chain combines TRBV14 with TRBJ2-1, with D unresolved. The CDR3 contains 15 residues. CDR1 is SGHDN, CDR2 FVKESK, per germline. Trimming stripped 8 bases from V and 5 bases from J, with 19 bases between. The DNA for the CDR3 is TGTGCCAGCGCCCAGACCAGCTACCCTAACAATGAGCAGTTCTTC. It is translated as CASAQTSYPNNEQFF.

This chain uses TRBV28 with TRBJ2-7; 7 nucleotides agree with TRBD2. There are 14 residues in the CDR3. Germline V CDR1 and CDR2: MDHEN, SYDVKM. The trim removed 4 bases at V and 6 bases at J, leaving 9 bases unmatched. In DNA, the CDR3 is TGTGCCAGCAGTTACAAAGCGGGAAGACGCGAGCAGTACTTC. Translating gives CASSYKAGRREQYF.

The V and J genes are TRBV28 and TRBJ1-5, with TRBD1 matching 7 bases. Trimming took 5 bases from V and 0 from J; bases not matched to a gene: 7. CDR3 length equals 16 residues. The germline gives CDR1 MDHEN, CDR2 SYDVKM. CDR3 nucleotides: TGTGCCAGCAGTCCCTCGGGACAGCGTAGCAATCAGCCCCAGCATTTT. Its protein product is CASSPSGQRSNQPQHF.

The V and J genes are TRBV4-1 and TRBJ1-6, with D hard to call. Germline loops: CDR1 MGHRA, CDR2 YSYEKL. The CDR3 is 15 amino acids. V lost 1 base and J 8 bases, leaving 12 bases between the germline ends. The CDR3 nucleotides read TGCGCCAGCAGCCAAGTTAGTAAGCTCGATTCACCCCTCCACTTT. It specifies CASSQVSKLDSPLHF.

CDR3 bases: TGTGCCAGCTCACGTGGGAGCTTCTCCTACGAGCAGTACTTC. It yields the protein CASSRGSFSYEQYF. V is TRBV6-5 and J is TRBJ2-7, with D maybe TRBD2 (5 bases). Between the trimmed V and J ends, which lost 8 bases and 0 bases, there was a span of 14 bases. This CDR3 has 14 residues. Germline lookup yields CDR1 MNHEY and CDR2 SVGAGI.

The V and J genes are TRBV13 and TRBJ2-3; 9 positions match TRBD1. The length of the CDR3 is 20 residues. V gave up 5 bases and J gave up 3 bases; unmatched junction bases: 21. Germline values: CDR1 PRHDT, CDR2 FYEKMQ (reference sequence). The CDR3 coding sequence is TGTGCCAGCAGCATCACCGGGACAGGGAACACTGATACACTGACAGATACGCAGTATTTT. Its protein product is CASSITGTGNTDTLTDTQYF.

The V and J genes are TRBV7-9 and TRBJ2-7; the D call may be TRBD1 or TRBD2 (5 bases each). V was cut by 4 bases and J by 0 bases, with 19 bases left in between. The germline CDR1 and CDR2 sequences are SEHNR and FQNEAQ (reference sequence). CDR3 length equals 17 residues. Here the CDR3 DNA reads TGTGCCAGCAGCTCCGAGGAAGTGAAGGGGAGCTCCTACGAGCAGTACTTC. Translation gives CASSSEEVKGSSYEQYF. Complete variable domain (other parts from reference TRBV7-9 and TRBJ2-7): DTGVSQNPRHKITKRGQNVTFRCDPISEHNRLYWYRQTLGQGPEFLTYFQNEAQLEKSRLLSDRFSAERPKGSFSTLEIQRTEQGDSAMYLCASSSEEVKGSSYEQYFGPGTRLTVT.

This clone was found a few times. The chain has TRBV9 and TRBJ1-4, with 7 bases fitting TRBD1. The V and J ends lost 4 bases and 5 bases, in that order; junction bases with no gene match: 8. Germline V lookup: CDR1 SGDLS, CDR2 YYNGEE. The CDR3 is 15 amino acids. The CDR3 DNA follows: TGTGCCAGCAGCCCACAGGGACAGTCCAATGAAAAACTGTTTTTT. Its protein product is CASSPQGQSNEKLFF.

V usage is TRBV5-4 and J usage is TRBJ2-5; D is undetermined. Trimming left V 3 bases short and J 2 bases short, with 20 bases between. Germline V gene lookup returns CDR1 SGHNT and CDR2 YYREEE (reference sequence). The length of the CDR3 is 17 residues. The CDR3, as DNA: TGTGCCAGCAGCTACCCCGTCGACGCCCCCGGGCAAGAGACCCAGTACTTC. This encodes CASSYPVDAPGQETQYF.

This rearrangement joins TRBV7-6 to TRBJ1-1, with 7 bases lining up with TRBD1. Germline CDR1 reads SGHVS; CDR2 reads FNYEAQ. Unmatched junction bases numbered 10, after V lost 6 bases and J lost 0 bases. There are 16 residues in the CDR3. CDR3 protein: CASSFEGAGMNTEAFF. DNA of the CDR3: TGTGCCAGCAGTTTTGAGGGGGCGGGTATGAACACTGAAGCTTTCTTT.

The chain has TRBV28 and TRBJ2-7, with D tentatively TRBD1 or TRBD2 (5 bases each). CDR1 is MDHEN, CDR2 SYDVKM, per germline. Trimming took 6 bases from V and 5 from J, leaving 14 bases between them. This CDR3 has 13 amino acids. In DNA, the CDR3 is TGTGCCAGCAGACTCCGTGGGGGAGACGAGCAGTACTTC. Translating gives CASRLRGGDEQYF.

The rearrangement joins TRBV7-3 to TRBJ1-1, with unresolved D. V was clipped by 4 bases and J by 2 bases, with 8 bases between them. The CDR3 sequence is 13 residues long. Germline CDR1 reads SGHTA; CDR2 reads FQGTGA. The CDR3 protein is CASSSTYNTEAFF. As DNA, the CDR3 is TGTGCCAGCAGCTCGACATATAACACTGAAGCTTTCTTT.

The rearrangement links TRBV6-5 to TRBJ2-1; D might be TRBD2 (6 bases). V lost 2 bases, J lost 10 bases, and 9 bases lay in between. The V gene's germline CDR1 is MNHEY and CDR2 SVGAGI. This CDR3 has 12 residues. The DNA for the CDR3 is TGTGCCAGCAGTTACCGGGGGTTCGAGCAGTTCTTC. Translating it yields CASSYRGFEQFF.